This T cell receptor (beta chain) was documented in a study of T-cell reconstitution after alpha-beta-depleted transplantation in children. This CDR3 region has 14 residues. Trimming pared 1 base from V and 6 bases from J, leaving 13 bases between. Preparation of the TCRbeta library involved a method that used unique molecular identifiers. TCRdb called the PCR reads again in MiXCR, with one record for every CDR3 protein. This sample carries 200,000 to 250,000 distinct CDR3 sequences, around 8% of them seen once, and the ten largest clones take nearly 6.5%. This clonotype was seen ten or more times. What it recognizes is unknown. Study results and limitations: Several hundred graft clones that had expanded were reportedly the source of alpha-beta T cells about two months after transplant. The study traced high day-60 TCRbeta diversity in some patients to surviving recipient T cells and thymic progenitors.

The sequence was obtained from a male patient younger than 18 who had a stem cell transplant for acute lymphoblastic leukemia, so the T cells may come from the graft donor. This specimen was PBMCs, mostly from graft donor cells, taken 180 days after TCRalphabeta/CD19-depleted stem cell transplant. The chain carries TRBV12-3 or TRBV12-4 and TRBJ2-7; the D gene could be TRBD1 or TRBD2 (6 bases each). The CDR3 here is CASSLGGAPLEQYF. The DNA of the CDR3 is TGTGCCAGCAGTTTAGGGGGGGCCCCCCTCGAGCAGTACTTC.